These 8 T cell receptor beta chains were sequenced from one sample in a study of cytomegalovirus exposure and HLA in healthy donors. The PCR had 60 Vbeta and 13 Jbeta primers. Profiled with immunoSEQ multiplex PCR; TCRdb holds only in-frame clones, not every one. The top ten clones hold roughly 3.5% of a sample with some 71,000 clones, 75% to 80% of them seen once. Sequenced input: PBMCs. The receptors originated from a man in his late teens or twenties in good health and CMV-seronegative.

V is TRBV7-2 and J is TRBJ1-1, with 8 bases identical to TRBD1. Unmatched junction bases numbered 9, after V lost 5 bases and J lost 1 base. The CDR3 consists of 16 residues. Per germline, CDR1 SGHTA and CDR2 FQGNSA. In DNA form, the CDR3 reads TGTGCCAGCAGCCTACGGACAGGGCGCTGGAACACTGAAGCTTTCTTT. Its translation: CASSLRTGRWNTEAFF.

The rearrangement uses TRBV4-2 and TRBJ1-5; a possible D gene is TRBD1 (5 bases). CDR3 length: 16 amino acids. CDR1 is LGHNA and CDR2 is YNFKEQ in the germline V gene. Between the trimmed V and J ends, which lost 4 bases and 2 bases, there was a span of 15 bases. This CDR3 reads CASSLSSGQGNQPQHF. The CDR3 DNA reads TGTGCCAGCAGCCTATCTTCAGGGCAAGGCAATCAGCCCCAGCATTTT.

V usage is TRBV11-3 and J usage is TRBJ2-1; TRBD1 matches 8 bases. The V gene's germline CDR1 is SGHNT and CDR2 YENEEA. J was trimmed by 6 bases and V by 2 bases; bases with no gene match: 6. The CDR3 totals 15 residues. CDR3 in amino acids: CASSLRTGMVNEQFF. CDR3 in DNA: TGTGCCAGCAGCTTACGGACAGGGATGGTCAATGAGCAGTTCTTC.

The V call is TRBV18, the J call TRBJ1-2, with 11 bases identical to TRBD1. Germline CDR1 reads KGHSH; CDR2 reads LQKENI. Trimming removed 2 bases from V and 8 bases from J; junction bases left unmatched: 7. The CDR3 length is 15 residues. CDR3 sequence reads: CASSPIGQGALGYTF. The CDR3 DNA reads TGTGCCAGCTCACCAATAGGACAGGGGGCTCTGGGCTACACCTTC.

The chain has TRBV28 and TRBJ2-2; 7 positions agree with TRBD1. With 6 bases clipped from V and 9 bases from J, the junction kept 10 bases outside the gene matches. The germline V gene encodes CDR1 MDHEN and CDR2 SYDVKM. The CDR3 spans 14 residues. The CDR3 region has the DNA TGTGCCAGCAGCTTTCCTACACAGGGGCGGGAGCTGTTTTTT. Translating it yields CASSFPTQGRELFF.

The CDR3 DNA reads TGCGCCAGCAGCTTGACAGGATTAAACTACGAGCAGTACTTC. This encodes CASSLTGLNYEQYF. This rearrangement joins TRBV5-1 to TRBJ2-7; a possible D gene is TRBD1 (5 bases). Trimming stripped 1 base from V and 3 bases from J, with 11 bases between. From germline, CDR1 is SGHRS and CDR2 YFSETQ. This CDR3 has 14 residues.

The rearrangement links TRBV7-8 to TRBJ2-5; TRBD1 agrees at 9 bases. Trimming cost V 3 bases and J 5 bases; bases outside gene matches: 13. The CDR3 totals 17 residues. CDR1 and CDR2 (germline): SGHVS, FQNEAQ. CDR3 sequence reads: CASSLVDTGGFRETQYF. DNA of the CDR3: TGTGCCAGCAGCTTGGTGGATACAGGGGGCTTCCGCGAGACCCAGTACTTC.

The CDR3 region is CASSSFGMNTEAFF. For the CDR3, the DNA is TGTGCCAGCAGCTCCTTCGGGATGAACACTGAAGCTTTCTTT. The chain combines TRBV11-2 with TRBJ1-1; D unclear. The CDR3 contains 14 residues. V lost 4 bases and J 0 bases, leaving 9 bases between the germline ends. Germline V gene data show CDR1 as SGHAT and CDR2 as FQNNGV.